This TCR beta chain was identified in a study of blood T cell repertoires in COVID-19 (dated by TCRdb to the early 2020s). General notes on the study: Collaborator samples came from the United States, Italy and Spain and covered acute and convalescent phases of COVID-19. Deeply sampled blood TCRbeta repertoires from subjects exposed to, actively infected with, or recovered from COVID-19 were included in the dataset. The material from the prospective study consisted of cDNA or gDNA derived from T cells, B-cell-depleted T cells, or PBMCs. Samples came from the ongoing ImmuneRACE study (first 160 participants) plus 1,254 subjects from 6 global collaborators. HLA class I and class II types, where available, came from metadata supplied by the sample provider rather than from assay-based typing. A freely available public database, intended as a resource for researchers studying the immune response to SARS-CoV-2, is where the repertoires were released. Nearly every sample came with metadata listing a de-identified subject ID, COVID-19 status, age in years and sex.

Participants in the prospective study were aged roughly 18 to 100 years, lived in under 30 United States geographic areas, and enrolled through a virtual design. In the prospective study, cohorts were assigned on the basis of participant-reported clinical history obtained from a screening survey and a study questionnaire. Recovered participants in ImmuneRACE Cohort 3 were defined by two consecutive negative NP/OP PCR tests, clearance by a healthcare professional, or resolution of symptoms. Each participant in the prospective study had whole blood, serum and a nasopharyngeal or oropharyngeal swab collected by mobile phlebotomists. Prospective study participants could optionally give additional blood draws and questionnaires over an approximately 2-month period. Before DNA extraction, blood samples from the prospective study were shipped at room temperature or frozen. Notes on this clone: Its antigen specificity is not known. Per-base quality was not reported, and no clone a single base away is much larger than it.

The junction carries 9 bases between V and J, which are trimmed by 5 bases and 2 bases respectively. The CDR3 runs 13 amino acids, cysteine and phenylalanine included. The only DNA kept is the CDR3, 39 bases in frame from the first base. Looking up the germline V gene yields CDR1 MGHDK and CDR2 SYGVNS. Paper-wide results and their limitations: The quantity of clinical and demographic metadata differed by source and by participant and was supplied without curation.

The immunoSEQ Assay, a bias-controlled multiplex PCR, was used to amplify TCRbeta CDR3 regions from genomic DNA. As for how the authors treated the data: The number of nucleated cells in each sample was estimated by amplification of reference gene primers within the assay. Sequence reads were collapsed and filtered to measure the absolute abundance of every unique TCRbeta CDR3 rearrangement. For each sample, productive Simpson clonality was calculated as the square root of Simpson's diversity index over productive rearrangements. In its TCRdb copy, this immuneACCESS table keeps in-frame sequences only and misses some clones. Where compared with another copy, unresolved V genes explain less than half of these, and the others have no known cause. Clone size and the V and J calls come from that table; the DNA yielded D and trimming. The sample data list about 220,000 clones, and over 65% of these were observed just once. The ten largest clonotypes hold 3% to 4% of the sample.

The source of this sequence is a woman aged 55-69 years who had recovered from COVID-19. The sequencing input was PBMCs or T cells enriched from blood (not recorded which). The chain is assembled from TRBV25-1 and TRBJ2-5; D gene: possibly TRBD1, on 5 matching bases. The nucleotide sequence is TGTGCCAGCAGTTCTGACAGACAAGAGACCCAGTACTTC. Translated, it reads CASSSDRQETQYF.